What follows describes a single T cell receptor (beta chain). This sample was included in a study of OX40 agonist ivuxolimab in advanced cancers. TCRdb's copy holds only in-frame clones and misses some; the assay was immunoSEQ multiplex PCR. The sample consists of 65,000 to 95,000 clones, over 85% of them appearing once. Germline V gives CDR1 MNHEY, CDR2 SMNVEV (reference sequence). This CDR3 has 14 residues. V was clipped by 7 bases and J by 7 bases; unmatched bases: 9. The receptor's source is an adult with an advanced solid tumor such as melanoma, head and neck, liver or kidney cancer. This sample comprised CD4+ or CD8+ T cells sorted from blood, obtained in a trial of the OX40 agonist ivuxolimab. The genes are TRBV27 and TRBJ2-2; 7 positions match TRBD2. The CDR3 loop reads CASTLWGGIGELFF. Written as DNA, the CDR3 is TGTGCCAGCACCCTCTGGGGGGGTATCGGGGAGCTGTTTTTT.